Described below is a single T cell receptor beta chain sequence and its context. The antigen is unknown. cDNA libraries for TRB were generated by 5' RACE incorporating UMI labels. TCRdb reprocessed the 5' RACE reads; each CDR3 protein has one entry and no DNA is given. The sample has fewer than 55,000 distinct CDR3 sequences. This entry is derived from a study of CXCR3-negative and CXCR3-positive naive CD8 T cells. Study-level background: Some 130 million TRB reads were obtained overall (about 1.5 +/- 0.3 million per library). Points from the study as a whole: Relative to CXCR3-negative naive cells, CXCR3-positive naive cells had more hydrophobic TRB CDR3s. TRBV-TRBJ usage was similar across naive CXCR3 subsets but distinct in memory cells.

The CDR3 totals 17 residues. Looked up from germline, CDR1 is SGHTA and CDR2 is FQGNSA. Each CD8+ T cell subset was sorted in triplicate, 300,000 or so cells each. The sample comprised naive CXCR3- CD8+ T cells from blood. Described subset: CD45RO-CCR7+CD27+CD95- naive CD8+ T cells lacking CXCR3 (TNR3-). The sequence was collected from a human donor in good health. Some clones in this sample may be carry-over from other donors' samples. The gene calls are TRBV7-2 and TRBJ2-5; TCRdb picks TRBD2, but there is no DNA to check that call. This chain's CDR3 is CASSLRGPMALQETQYF.